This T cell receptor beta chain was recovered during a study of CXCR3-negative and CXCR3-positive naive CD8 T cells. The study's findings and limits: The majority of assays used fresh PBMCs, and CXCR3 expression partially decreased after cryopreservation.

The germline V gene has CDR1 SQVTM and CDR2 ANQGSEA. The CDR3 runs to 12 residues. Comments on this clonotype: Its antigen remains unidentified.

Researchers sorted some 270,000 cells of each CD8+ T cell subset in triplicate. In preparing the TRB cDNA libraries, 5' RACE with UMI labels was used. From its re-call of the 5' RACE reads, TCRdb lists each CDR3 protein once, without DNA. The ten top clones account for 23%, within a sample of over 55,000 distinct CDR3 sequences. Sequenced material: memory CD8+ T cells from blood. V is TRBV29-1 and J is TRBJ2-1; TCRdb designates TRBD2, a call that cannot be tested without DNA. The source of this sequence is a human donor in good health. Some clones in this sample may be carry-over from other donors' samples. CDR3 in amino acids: CSARGLGNEQFF.